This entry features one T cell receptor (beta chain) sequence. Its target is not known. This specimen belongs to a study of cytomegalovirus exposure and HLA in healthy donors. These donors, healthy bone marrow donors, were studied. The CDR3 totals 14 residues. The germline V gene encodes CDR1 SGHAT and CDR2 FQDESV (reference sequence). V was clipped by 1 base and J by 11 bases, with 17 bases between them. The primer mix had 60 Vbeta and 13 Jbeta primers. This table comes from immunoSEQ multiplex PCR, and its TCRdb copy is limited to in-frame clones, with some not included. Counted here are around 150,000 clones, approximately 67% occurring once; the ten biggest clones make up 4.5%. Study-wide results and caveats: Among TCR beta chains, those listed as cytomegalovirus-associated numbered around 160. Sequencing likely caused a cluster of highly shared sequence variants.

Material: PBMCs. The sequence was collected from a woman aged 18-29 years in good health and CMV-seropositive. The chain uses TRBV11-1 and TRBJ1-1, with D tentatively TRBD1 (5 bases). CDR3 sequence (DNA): TGTGCCAGCAGCTTAGGGGACCTCCGGGGGATGGCTTTCTTT. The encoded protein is CASSLGDLRGMAFF.